This TCR beta chain is from a study of T-cell memory formation after mild COVID-19. The study's findings and limits: Among clones contracting day 15 to 85, CD4/CD8 was balanced, whereas later expanders leaned CD4+. CD4+ contracting clones were mainly CM and EM; CD8+ ones, EMRA.

V gave up 2 bases and J gave up 5 bases, with 12 bases separating them. This CDR3 has 14 residues. This clonotype was seen a handful of times. Antigen specificity is unknown. TCRdb itself ran the 5' RACE reads through MiXCR, one entry per CDR3 protein. Here the sample spans around 450,000 distinct CDR3 sequences, around 18% being singletons. V gene TRBV12-3 or TRBV12-4 combines with J gene TRBJ2-5, with D possibly matching TRBD2 (5 bases). The material sequenced was PBMCs or a T cell subset sorted from them (not recorded which). The sequence was collected from an adult woman who had mild COVID-19 (a few samples of this study predate the infection). Cell type and time point are not known. For the CDR3, the DNA is TGTGCCAGCAGTTTAAGAGGGAATGGGGAGACCCAGTACTTC. Protein product: CASSLRGNGETQYF.